Below, 25 T cell receptor beta chains from the same sample are listed, as sequenced in a study of blood T cell repertoires in COVID-19. Sequencing used immunoSEQ multiplex PCR; TCRdb keeps in-frame clones, though not all of them. Of 300,000 to 400,000 clones in the sample, roughly 90% are singletons; the top ten hold around 0.97%. The sequencing input was PBMCs or T cells enriched from blood (not recorded which). The source of these receptors is a woman between 25 and 40 years old with acute COVID-19.

J is TRBJ1-2 and V is TRBV7-2; possibly TRBD1 for D (6 bases). Germline values: CDR1 SGHTA, CDR2 FQGNSA. The CDR3 spans 17 residues. V lost 3 bases to trimming and J lost 7 bases, with 24 bases between them. CDR3 sequence: CASSLYGGATEAGGYTF. CDR3 coding DNA: TGTGCCAGCAGCTTGTACGGGGGGGCGACCGAGGCTGGTGGCTACACCTTC. Full variable domain (outside the CDR3, taken from reference TRBV7-2 and TRBJ1-2): GAGVSQSPSNKVTEKGKDVELRCDPISGHTALYWYRQSLGQGLEFLIYFQGNSAPDKSGLPSDRFSAERTGGSVSTLTIQRTQQEDSAVYLCASSLYGGATEAGGYTFGSGTRLTVV.

This clone appeared a single time. V and J are TRBV30 and TRBJ2-5; possible D gene TRBD2, 6 bases. The V and J ends lost 4 bases and 5 bases respectively, with 14 bases between them. This CDR3 comprises 13 residues. The V gene's germline CDR1 is GTSNPN and CDR2 SVGIG (reference sequence). DNA for the CDR3: TGTGCCTGGAACGGGTCGGGGAGGGAGACCCAGTACTTC. It yields the protein CAWNGSGRETQYF.

The chain combines TRBV6-2 or TRBV6-3 with TRBJ2-3; D ambiguous. The germline V gene has CDR1 MNHEY and CDR2 SVGEGT. V was cut by 5 bases and J by 6 bases, with 9 bases left in between. The CDR3 covers 12 residues. CDR3 DNA: TGTGCCAGCAGTCCCAGGCCCGATACGCAGTATTTT. Protein product: CASSPRPDTQYF.

This clone was observed a few times. The chain has TRBV7-9 and TRBJ2-1, with a possible D match to TRBD1 (5 bases). V was pared by 5 bases and J by 5 bases, with 7 bases between. Germline V gene sequence: CDR1 SEHNR, CDR2 FQNEAQ (reference sequence). This CDR3 spans 12 amino acids. The CDR3 loop is CASSKDNNEQFF. DNA of the CDR3: TGTGCCAGCAGCAAGGACAACAATGAGCAGTTCTTC.

The rearrangement joins TRBV7-2 to TRBJ2-1; 12 nucleotides agree with TRBD2. Looked up from germline, CDR1 is SGHTA and CDR2 is FQGNSA. V lost 2 bases and J lost 8; bases outside the gene matches: 7. CDR3 length: 16 residues. CDR3 loop: CASSLFSSGGEDEQFF. In DNA form, the CDR3 reads TGTGCCAGCAGCTTATTCTCTAGCGGGGGGGAGGATGAGCAGTTCTTC.

V is TRBV19 and J is TRBJ1-1; the D gene is possibly TRBD1 (6 bases). The CDR3 totals 18 residues. The germline gives CDR1 LNHDA, CDR2 SQIVND (reference sequence). V shed 0 bases and J shed 1 base, with 18 bases lying between them. Written as DNA, the CDR3 is TGTGCCAGTAGTATAGACGCCCGTTACAGGGTACCGAACACTGAAGCTTTCTTT. It encodes CASSIDARYRVPNTEAFF.

About this clone itself: Other DNA sequences in the sample encode the same CDR3. The chain is built from TRBV7-3 and TRBJ2-3; D is possibly TRBD1 (5 bases). CDR3 length: 14 amino acids. V shed 3 bases and J shed 1 base, with 8 bases lying between them. Looked up from germline, CDR1 is SGHTA and CDR2 is FQGTGA. The CDR3 is CASSFLGGTDTQYF. Written as DNA, the CDR3 is TGTGCCAGCAGCTTTCTAGGGGGCACAGATACGCAGTATTTT.

This chain uses TRBV5-1 with TRBJ1-4, with 7 bases that match TRBD1. Germline lookup yields CDR1 SGHRS and CDR2 YFSETQ. The CDR3 spans 15 residues. Losses at the gene ends were 4 bases for V and 3 bases for J; bases not matched to a gene: 6. CDR3 protein: CASSATGIANEKLFF. DNA for the CDR3: TGCGCCAGCAGCGCGACAGGGATCGCTAATGAAAAACTGTTTTTT.

The chain carries TRBV4-3 and TRBJ1-1; TRBD1 matches 7 bases. The CDR3 runs 15 residues. Trimming at V came to 2 bases and at J to 5 bases, leaving 8 bases not matched to a gene. Germline lookup yields CDR1 LGHNA and CDR2 YSLEER. The chain's CDR3 is CASSQSRGFGTEAFF. CDR3 nucleotide sequence: TGCGCCAGCAGCCAAAGCAGGGGGTTTGGGACTGAAGCTTTCTTT.

V and J are TRBV5-1 and TRBJ2-7, with 7 bases fitting TRBD2. Per the germline V gene, CDR1 is SGHRS and CDR2 is YFSETQ. The trim removed 4 bases at V and 4 bases at J, leaving 17 bases unmatched. CDR3 size: 17 residues. The CDR3 DNA reads as TGCGCCAGCAGCGATGCGCGACTAGCTGGGGAAACTTACGAGCAGTACTTC. The encoded protein is CASSDARLAGETYEQYF.

The chain carries TRBV5-8 and TRBJ2-6; the D is unclear. The CDR3 runs to 16 residues. The ends were cut back, 0 bases at V and 0 bases at J, with 7 bases in the middle. CDR1 SGHTS and CDR2 YDEGEE come from the germline V gene. The CDR3, as DNA: TGTGCCAGCAGCTTGGCAATCATCTCTGGGGCCAACGTCCTGACTTTC. Protein product: CASSLAIISGANVLTF.

Turning to this clone: The same CDR3 also results from other DNA sequences found in this sample. CDR3: CATSRQQGTEAFF. The CDR3 DNA reads TGTGCCACCAGCAGACAACAGGGAACTGAAGCTTTCTTT. This chain uses TRBV15 with TRBJ1-1, with D possibly TRBD1 on 6 matching bases. Germline-derived CDR1 and CDR2 are LNHNV and YYDKDF (reference sequence). This CDR3 has 13 amino acids. V shed 2 bases and J shed 5 bases, with 9 bases lying between them.

The rearrangement links TRBV27 to TRBJ2-1, with TRBD2 matching 10 bases. This CDR3 region has 16 residues. The J segment lost 7 bases and the V segment lost 1 base, leaving 7 bases of the junction unmatched. The germline V gene encodes CDR1 MNHEY and CDR2 SMNVEV (reference sequence). The CDR3: CASSLLRTSGRNEQFF. DNA of the CDR3: TGTGCCAGCAGTTTATTACGGACTAGCGGTCGGAATGAGCAGTTCTTC.

The chain carries TRBV2 and TRBJ1-3; D gene ambiguous. The CDR3 is 15 amino acids. Trimming pared 5 bases from V and 0 bases from J, leaving 11 bases between. The germline gives CDR1 SNHLY, CDR2 FYNNEI. The CDR3 loop is CASSFGRSSGNTIYF. CDR3 DNA: TGTGCCAGCAGTTTTGGGAGGAGCTCTGGAAACACCATATATTTT.

This sequence joins TRBV30 and TRBJ1-2, with 7 bases that match TRBD1. CDR3 length equals 15 residues. Unmatched junction bases numbered 11, after V lost 3 bases and J lost 4 bases. The germline V gene encodes CDR1 GTSNPN and CDR2 SVGIG (reference sequence). CDR3: CAWSLNRGQRYGYTF. CDR3 coding DNA: TGTGCCTGGAGCCTCAACAGGGGACAGCGCTATGGCTACACCTTC.

The chain has TRBV6-2 or TRBV6-3 and TRBJ1-1; D possibly corresponds to TRBD1 (6 bases). V was clipped by 2 bases and J by 6 bases, with 16 bases between them. Germline V gene sequence: CDR1 MNHEY, CDR2 SVGEGT. This CDR3 spans 15 amino acids. The CDR3 spells CASSYGGGAIPEAFF. The CDR3 DNA reads TGTGCCAGCAGTTACGGGGGGGGCGCGATCCCTGAAGCTTTCTTT.

The V gene is TRBV7-8, the J gene TRBJ2-7; D is unresolved. CDR3 size: 15 residues. From germline, CDR1 is SGHVS and CDR2 FQNEAQ. Deletions cut 1 base from V and 0 bases from J, with 10 bases between. CDR3 loop: CASSLGAESSYEQYF. The DNA for the CDR3 is TGTGCCAGCAGCTTAGGGGCAGAAAGCTCCTACGAGCAGTACTTC. Supplemented by reference TRBV7-8 and TRBJ2-7, the full variable domain reads GAGVSQSPRYKVAKRGQDVALRCDPISGHVSLFWYQQALGQGPEFLTYFQNEAQLDKSGLPSDRFFAERPEGSVSTLKIQRTQQEDSAVYLCASSLGAESSYEQYFGPGTRLTVT.

The chain is built from TRBV11-2 and TRBJ2-3, with 11 bases identical to TRBD2. Germline CDR1 SGHAT, CDR2 FQNNGV. The junction had 4 bases not matched to a gene; V was cut back by 5 bases and J by 0 bases. This CDR3 spans 16 amino acids. The CDR3 sequence: CASSNPSGGSTDTQYF. The CDR3 DNA is TGTGCCAGCAGCAACCCTAGCGGGGGGAGCACAGATACGCAGTATTTT.

This chain joins TRBV10-1 and TRBJ2-7; 8 bases fit TRBD1. This CDR3 spans 14 amino acids. V lost 6 bases and J lost 3; bases outside the gene matches: 7. Looked up from germline, CDR1 is WNHNN and CDR2 is SYGVQD (reference sequence). In DNA form, the CDR3 reads TGCGCCAGCAGCGAGACAGGGGAGTACTACGAGCAGTACTTC. It yields the protein CASSETGEYYEQYF.

This chain connects TRBV9 to TRBJ1-2, with 8 bases identical to TRBD1. With V trimmed by 4 bases and J by 7 bases, 12 bases remained unmatched. The CDR3 is made up of 15 amino acids. Germline CDR1 reads SGDLS; CDR2 reads YYNGEE. CDR3 bases: TGTGCCAGCAGCCCCATCCAGGGGGCCGGTTCTGGCTACACCTTC. Protein: CASSPIQGAGSGYTF.

V gene TRBV5-1 combines with J gene TRBJ2-3; 9 nucleotides line up with TRBD2. The V gene end was trimmed by 5 bases and the J gene end by 2 bases; junction bases not matched to a gene: 9. The CDR3 has 16 residues. Looked up from germline, CDR1 is SGHRS and CDR2 is YFSETQ. In nucleotides, the CDR3 is TGCGCCAGCAGTCCCGGGACTAGCAGGGCCACAGATACGCAGTATTTT. It translates to CASSPGTSRATDTQYF.

V usage is TRBV24-1 and J usage is TRBJ1-2; 8 bases are a match to TRBD1. The length of the CDR3 is 15 residues. CDR1 and CDR2 from the germline V gene are KGHDR and SFDVKD. Trimming at V came to 3 bases and at J to 5 bases, leaving 7 bases not matched to a gene. The CDR3, as DNA: TGTGCCACCAGTGATCCAGGACAGGGTCGGTATGGCTACACCTTC. This gives the protein CATSDPGQGRYGYTF.

V and J are TRBV7-2 and TRBJ1-3; the D gene is possibly TRBD1 (6 bases). V lost 4 bases and J 1 base, leaving 11 bases between the germline ends. Germline loops: CDR1 SGHTA, CDR2 FQGNSA. This CDR3 is built from 15 residues. The CDR3 DNA sequence: TGTGCCAGCAGCTCCGCTCAGGGGTCTGGAAACACCATATATTTT. This gives the protein CASSSAQGSGNTIYF.

The chain has TRBV24-1 and TRBJ1-2, with TRBD1 matching 7 bases. The V gene's germline CDR1 is KGHDR and CDR2 SFDVKD. The CDR3 totals 13 residues. V lost 4 bases, J lost 8 bases, and 6 bases stayed unmatched. The CDR3 is CATSDANRGGYTF. The CDR3 DNA follows: TGTGCCACCAGTGACGCCAACAGGGGCGGCTACACCTTC.

This clone was observed once. V gene TRBV4-1 combines with J gene TRBJ2-3; D remains unclear. The CDR3 has 15 amino acids. V was cut by 1 base and J by 2 bases, with 10 bases left in between. Germline V gives CDR1 MGHRA, CDR2 YSYEKL. CDR3 nucleotide sequence: TGCGCCAGCAGCCAAGTGTCCAGGATCACAGATACGCAGTATTTT. It translates to CASSQVSRITDTQYF.